This T cell receptor (beta chain) emerged from a study of T cell changes during pregnancy in multiple sclerosis. Generated by immunoSEQ multiplex PCR, the TCRdb table keeps only in-frame clones and is missing some. The data contain 85,000 to 130,000 clones, about 90% of them singletons. Losses at the gene ends were 0 bases for V and 5 bases for J; bases not matched to a gene: 15. CDR1 and CDR2 (germline): MDHEN, SYDVKM. This CDR3 contains 20 residues. The sequence was obtained from a female donor with multiple sclerosis, enrolled in a pregnancy study. Sequenced here: peripheral blood, sampled before pregnancy. This sequence joins TRBV28 and TRBJ2-3; 12 bases map to TRBD2. This CDR3 is CASSLWMTSGSIDQEDTQYF. In DNA form, the CDR3 reads TGTGCCAGCAGTTTATGGATGACTAGCGGGAGTATAGATCAGGAAGATACGCAGTATTTT.